This T cell receptor beta chain was retrieved from a study of blood T cell repertoires in COVID-19. For the study at large: Collection of acute and convalescent COVID-19 samples took place in the United States, Italy and Spain. T cells, B-cell-depleted T cells, or PBMCs provided the cDNA or gDNA that served as material.

The repertoire was sequenced with immunoSEQ multiplex PCR; TCRdb's copy has only in-frame clones and lacks some. The sample has 110,000 or so clones, 80% to 90% seen once. This CDR3 has 14 residues. CDR1 and CDR2 (germline): MNHNY, SVGAGI (reference sequence). Trimming at V came to 5 bases and at J to 2 bases, leaving 5 bases not matched to a gene. The rearrangement joins TRBV6-6 to TRBJ1-1, with TRBD1 matching over 7 bases. The sample consisted of peripheral blood. This clonotype was sampled from a man aged 40-49 years with acute or convalescent COVID-19. The CDR3 spells CASSLRQGNTEAFF. CDR3 bases: TGTGCCAGCAGTCTCAGACAGGGTAACACTGAAGCTTTCTTT.